This T cell receptor beta chain is drawn from a study of shared clonotypes between healthy human individuals. TCRdb keeps only in-frame clones here, not all; method: immunoSEQ multiplex PCR. This table has approximately 2,000,000 clones, 85% to 95% appearing once. Trimming removed 5 bases from V and 5 bases from J, with 10 bases in between. From germline, CDR1 is SGHRS and CDR2 YFSETQ. The CDR3 sequence is 12 residues long. Sequencing was carried out using naive CD4+ T cells from PBMCs. Specified subset: CD45RA+ positively selected. The TCR comes from a man in his late teens or twenties in good health. Some clones in this sample may be carry-over from other donors' samples. The chain employs TRBV5-1 and TRBJ2-5; no definite D call. CDR3 sequence: CASRSDRETQYF. The CDR3 nucleotides are TGCGCCAGCAGATCGGACCGGGAGACCCAGTACTTC.